This T cell receptor (beta chain) originates from a study of T cell changes during pregnancy in multiple sclerosis. V lost 3 bases and J lost 0, with 6 bases in between. The germline V gene encodes CDR1 LNHDA and CDR2 SQIVND (reference sequence). The CDR3 sequence is 15 residues long. Sequencing used immunoSEQ multiplex PCR; TCRdb keeps in-frame clones, though not all of them. The profile shows tens of thousands of clones, 87% of them singletons. The receptor was isolated from a female donor with multiple sclerosis, enrolled in a pregnancy study. The specimen was CD8+ T cells from peripheral blood mononuclear cells, collected after pregnancy. J is TRBJ2-6 and V is TRBV19; D remains unclear. CDR3 amino acids: CASSILISGANVLTF. As DNA, the CDR3 is TGTGCCAGTAGTATTTTAATCTCTGGGGCCAACGTCCTGACTTTC.